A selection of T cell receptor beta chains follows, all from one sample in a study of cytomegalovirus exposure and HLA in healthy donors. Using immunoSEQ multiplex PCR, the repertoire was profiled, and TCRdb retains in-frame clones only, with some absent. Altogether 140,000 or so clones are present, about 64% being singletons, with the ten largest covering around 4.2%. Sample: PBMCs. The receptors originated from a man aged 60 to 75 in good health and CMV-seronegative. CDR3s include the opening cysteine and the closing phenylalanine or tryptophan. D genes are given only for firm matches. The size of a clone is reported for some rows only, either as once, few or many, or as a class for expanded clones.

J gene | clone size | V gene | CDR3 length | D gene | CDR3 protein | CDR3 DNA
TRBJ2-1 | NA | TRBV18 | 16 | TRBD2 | CASSPRTSGGYNEQFF | TGTGCCAGCTCACCCCGAACTAGCGGGGGATACAATGAGCAGTTCTTC
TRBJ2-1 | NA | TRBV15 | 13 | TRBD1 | CASRDSPADEQFF | TGTGCCTCTCGGGACAGCCCGGCCGATGAGCAGTTCTTC
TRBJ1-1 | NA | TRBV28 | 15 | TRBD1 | CASSLPTGGKGEAFF | TGTGCCAGCAGTTTACCGACAGGGGGGAAAGGGGAAGCTTTCTTT
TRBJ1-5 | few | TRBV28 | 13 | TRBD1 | CASRDRGYQPQHF | TGTGCCAGTAGGGACAGGGGGTATCAGCCCCAGCATTTT
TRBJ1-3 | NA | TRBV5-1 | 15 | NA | CASSLWRASGNTIYF | TGCGCCAGCAGCTTGTGGAGGGCCTCTGGAAACACCATATATTTT
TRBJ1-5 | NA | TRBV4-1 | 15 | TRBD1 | CASSQAGTGGQPQHF | TGCGCCAGCAGCCAAGCCGGGACAGGGGGACAGCCCCAGCATTTT
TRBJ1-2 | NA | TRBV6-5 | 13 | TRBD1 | CASSVRGVYGYTF | TGTGCCAGCAGCGTCAGGGGGGTCTATGGCTACACCTTC
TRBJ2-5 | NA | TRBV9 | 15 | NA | CASSVGWGERETQYF | TGTGCCAGCAGCGTAGGGTGGGGGGAGAGAGAGACCCAGTACTTC
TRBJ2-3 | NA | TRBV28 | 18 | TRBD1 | CASSLVAVGTGGADTQYF | TGTGCCAGCAGTCTTGTGGCCGTCGGGACAGGGGGCGCAGATACGCAGTATTTT
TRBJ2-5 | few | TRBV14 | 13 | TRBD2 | CASNRGGQETQYF | TGTGCCAGCAATCGGGGGGGCCAAGAGACCCAGTACTTC
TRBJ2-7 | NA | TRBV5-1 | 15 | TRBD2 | CASSGRGGPGNEQYF | TGCGCCAGCAGCGGGCGGGGGGGCCCGGGGAACGAGCAGTACTTC
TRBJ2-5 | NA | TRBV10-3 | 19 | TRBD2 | CAISEHERTSGRAEETQYF | TGTGCCATCAGTGAACACGAGCGTACTAGCGGGAGGGCCGAAGAGACCCAGTACTTC
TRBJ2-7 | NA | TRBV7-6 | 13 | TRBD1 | CASSRQGFYEQYF | TGTGCCAGCAGCAGACAGGGATTCTACGAGCAGTACTTC
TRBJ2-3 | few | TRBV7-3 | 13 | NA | CASSKQVPDTQYF | TGTGCCAGCAGCAAGCAGGTCCCGGATACGCAGTATTTT
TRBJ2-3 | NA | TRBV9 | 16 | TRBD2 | CASSVAAGGPSDTQYF | TGTGCCAGCAGCGTAGCAGCGGGAGGGCCATCAGATACGCAGTATTTT
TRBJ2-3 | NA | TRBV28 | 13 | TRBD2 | CASTTAGADTQYF | TGTGCCAGCACGACTGCGGGAGCAGATACGCAGTATTTT
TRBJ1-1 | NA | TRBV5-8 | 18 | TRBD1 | CASSLGARDRGRDTEAFF | TGTGCCAGCAGCTTGGGCGCCCGGGACAGGGGGCGAGACACTGAAGCTTTCTTT
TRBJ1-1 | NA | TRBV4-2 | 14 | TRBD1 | CASSQRETDRGAFF | TGTGCCAGCAGCCAACGGGAAACCGACAGGGGAGCTTTCTTT
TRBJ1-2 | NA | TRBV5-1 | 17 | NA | CASSLEAAGMWDYGYTF | TGCGCCAGCAGCTTGGAGGCCGCAGGGATGTGGGACTATGGCTACACCTTC
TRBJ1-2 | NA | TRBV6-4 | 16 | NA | CASSGEPLGGNYGYTF | TGTGCCAGCAGTGGGGAGCCGTTAGGGGGTAACTATGGCTACACCTTC
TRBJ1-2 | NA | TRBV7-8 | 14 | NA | CASSPQGLSYGYTF | TGTGCCAGCAGCCCCCAAGGACTGAGCTATGGCTACACCTTC
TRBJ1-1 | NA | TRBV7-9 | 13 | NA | CANSRGSNTEAFF | TGTGCCAACAGCCGCGGATCGAACACTGAAGCTTTCTTT
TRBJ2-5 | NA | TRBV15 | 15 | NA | CATSRARTEGETQYF | TGTGCCACCAGCAGAGCGAGGACAGAAGGAGAGACCCAGTACTTC
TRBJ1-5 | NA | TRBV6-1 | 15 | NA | CASSERGGLNQPQHF | TGTGCCAGCAGTGAACGAGGTGGACTCAATCAGCCCCAGCATTTT
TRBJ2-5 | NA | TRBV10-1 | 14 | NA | CASSPGVGDETQYF | TGCGCCAGCAGTCCAGGGGTGGGGGATGAGACCCAGTACTTC
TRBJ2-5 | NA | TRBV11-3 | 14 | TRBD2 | CASSRAGGQETQYF | TGTGCCAGCAGCCGGGCGGGAGGGCAAGAGACCCAGTACTTC
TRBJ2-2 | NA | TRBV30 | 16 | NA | CAWRFLQGHNTGELFF | TGTGCCTGGCGATTTCTGCAGGGGCATAACACCGGGGAGCTGTTTTTT
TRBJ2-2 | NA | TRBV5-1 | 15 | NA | CASETGAGPTGELFF | TGCGCCAGCGAGACTGGGGCAGGGCCTACCGGGGAGCTGTTTTTT
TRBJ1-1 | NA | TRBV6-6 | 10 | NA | CASVRTEAFF | TGTGCCAGCGTACGGACTGAAGCTTTCTTT
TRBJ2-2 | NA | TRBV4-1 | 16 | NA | CASSLYSSANTGELFF | TGCGCCAGCAGCCTTTACAGCTCCGCGAACACCGGGGAGCTGTTTTTT
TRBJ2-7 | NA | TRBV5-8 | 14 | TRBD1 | CASSLRGTGDEQYF | TGTGCCAGCAGCTTGAGAGGGACAGGGGACGAGCAGTACTTC
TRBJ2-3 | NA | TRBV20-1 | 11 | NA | CSAVPRDTQYF | TGCAGTGCCGTACCCCGGGATACGCAGTATTTT
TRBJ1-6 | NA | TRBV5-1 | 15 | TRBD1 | CASSWATGEDSPLHF | TGCGCCAGCAGCTGGGCGACAGGGGAGGACTCACCCCTCCACTTT